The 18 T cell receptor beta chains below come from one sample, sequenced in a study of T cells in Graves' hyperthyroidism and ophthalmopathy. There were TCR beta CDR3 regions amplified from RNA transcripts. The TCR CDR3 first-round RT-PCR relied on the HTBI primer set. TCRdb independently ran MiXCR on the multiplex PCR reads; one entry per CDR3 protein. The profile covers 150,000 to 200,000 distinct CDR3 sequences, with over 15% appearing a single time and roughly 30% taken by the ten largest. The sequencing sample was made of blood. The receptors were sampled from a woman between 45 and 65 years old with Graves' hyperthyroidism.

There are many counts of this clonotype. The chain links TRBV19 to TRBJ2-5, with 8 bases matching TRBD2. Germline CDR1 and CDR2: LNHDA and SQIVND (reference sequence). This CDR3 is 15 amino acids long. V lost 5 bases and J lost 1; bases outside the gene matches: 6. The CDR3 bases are TGTGCCAGTAGTCGTCGGGGGGGCGTCCAAGAGACCCAGTACTTC. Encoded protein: CASSRRGGVQETQYF.

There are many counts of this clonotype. The CDR3 loop is CASSSWGGVNQPQHF. CDR3 in DNA: TGTGCCAGTAGTTCCTGGGGGGGTGTGAATCAGCCCCAGCATTTT. The rearrangement uses TRBV19 and TRBJ1-5, with a possible D match to TRBD1 (5 bases). V dropped 5 bases and J dropped 4 bases, with 15 bases sitting between them. There are 15 residues in the CDR3. Germline CDR1 is LNHDA and CDR2 is SQIVND (reference sequence).

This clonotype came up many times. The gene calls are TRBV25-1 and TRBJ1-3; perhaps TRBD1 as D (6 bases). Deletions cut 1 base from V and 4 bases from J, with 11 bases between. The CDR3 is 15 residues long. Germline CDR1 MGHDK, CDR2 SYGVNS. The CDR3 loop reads CASSESGAAGNTIYF. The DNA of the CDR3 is TGTGCCAGCAGTGAATCAGGGGCGGCGGGAAACACCATATATTTT.

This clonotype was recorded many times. The CDR3 sequence: CASSLIQGENTEAFF. CDR3 sequence (DNA): TGTGCCAGCTCACTTATACAGGGAGAGAACACTGAAGCTTTCTTT. The chain uses TRBV18 and TRBJ1-1, with a weak D call TRBD1 (6 bases). The CDR3 loop spans 15 amino acids. Germline CDR1 reads KGHSH; CDR2 reads LQKENI. Trimming shortened V by 4 bases and J by 1 base, and 13 bases separated the two germline ends. Full variable domain (rest looked up from reference TRBV18 and TRBJ1-1): NAGVMQNPRHLVRRRGQEARLRCSPMKGHSHVYWYRQLPEEGLKFMVYLQKENIIDESGMPKERFSAEFPKEGPSILRIQQVVRGDSAAYFCASSLIQGENTEAFFGQGTRLTVV.

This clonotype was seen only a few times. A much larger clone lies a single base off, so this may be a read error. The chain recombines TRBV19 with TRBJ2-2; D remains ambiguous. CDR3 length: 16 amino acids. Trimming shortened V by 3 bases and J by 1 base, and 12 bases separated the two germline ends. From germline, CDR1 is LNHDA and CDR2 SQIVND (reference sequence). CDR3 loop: CASSMNSDLNTGELFF. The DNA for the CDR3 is TGTGCCAGTAGTATGAACTCAGACTTGAACACCGGGGAGCTGTTTTTT.

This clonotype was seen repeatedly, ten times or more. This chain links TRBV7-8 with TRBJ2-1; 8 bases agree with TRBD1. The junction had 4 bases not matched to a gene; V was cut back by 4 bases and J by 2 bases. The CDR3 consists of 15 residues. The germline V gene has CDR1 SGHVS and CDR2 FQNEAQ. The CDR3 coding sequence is TGTGCCAGCAGCTCGCGGACAGGGCCCTACAATGAGCAGTTCTTC. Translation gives CASSSRTGPYNEQFF.

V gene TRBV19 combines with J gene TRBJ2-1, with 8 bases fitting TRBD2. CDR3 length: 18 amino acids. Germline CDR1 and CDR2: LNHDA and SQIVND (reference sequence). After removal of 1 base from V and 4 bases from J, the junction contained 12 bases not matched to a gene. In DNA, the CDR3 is TGTGCCAGTAGTATAGGAGCGCTAAAGCGGGGGTGGTACAATGAGCAGTTCTTC. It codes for CASSIGALKRGWYNEQFF.

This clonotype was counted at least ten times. CDR3 coding DNA: TGTGCCAGCAGCCAGGGGGGGGGCTACACCTTC. This sequence encodes CASSQGGGYTF. The J gene is TRBJ1-2, the V gene TRBV5-6, with 7 bases identical to TRBD1. Germline V gene data show CDR1 as SGHDT and CDR2 as YYEEEE. V lost 4 bases, J lost 8 bases, and 2 bases stayed unmatched. This CDR3 is built from 11 residues.

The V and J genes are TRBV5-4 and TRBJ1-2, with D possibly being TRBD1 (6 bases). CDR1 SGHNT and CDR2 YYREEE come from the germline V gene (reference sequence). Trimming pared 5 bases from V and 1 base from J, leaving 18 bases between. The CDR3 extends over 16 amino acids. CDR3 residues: CASSLRGYQLNYGYTF. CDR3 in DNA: TGTGCCAGCAGTCTCAGGGGTTACCAACTTAACTATGGCTACACCTTC.

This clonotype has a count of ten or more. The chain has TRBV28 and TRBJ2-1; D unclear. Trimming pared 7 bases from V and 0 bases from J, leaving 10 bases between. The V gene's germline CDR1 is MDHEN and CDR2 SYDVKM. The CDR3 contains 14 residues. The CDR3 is CASTSRSSYNEQFF. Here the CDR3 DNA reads TGTGCCAGCACGAGTCGAAGCTCCTACAATGAGCAGTTCTTC. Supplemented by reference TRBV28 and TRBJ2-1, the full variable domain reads DVKVTQSSRYLVKRTGEKVFLECVQDMDHENMFWYRQDPGLGLRLIYFSYDVKMKEKGDIPEGYSVSREKKERFSLILESASTNQTSMYLCASTSRSSYNEQFFGPGTRLTVL.

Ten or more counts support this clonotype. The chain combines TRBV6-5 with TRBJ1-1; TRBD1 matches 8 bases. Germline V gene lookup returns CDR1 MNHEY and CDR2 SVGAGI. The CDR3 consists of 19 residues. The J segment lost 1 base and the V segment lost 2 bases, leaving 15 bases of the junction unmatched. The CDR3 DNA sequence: TGTGCCAGCAGTTACGGCCCTAGGGCAGGGGGCCGAGAGAACACTGAAGCTTTCTTT. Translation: CASSYGPRAGGRENTEAFF.

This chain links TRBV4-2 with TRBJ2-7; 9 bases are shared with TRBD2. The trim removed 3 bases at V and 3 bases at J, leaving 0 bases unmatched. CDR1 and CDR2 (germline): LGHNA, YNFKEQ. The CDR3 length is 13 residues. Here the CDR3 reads CASSQTSGYEQYF. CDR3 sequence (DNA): TGTGCCAGCAGCCAGACTAGCGGCTACGAGCAGTACTTC.

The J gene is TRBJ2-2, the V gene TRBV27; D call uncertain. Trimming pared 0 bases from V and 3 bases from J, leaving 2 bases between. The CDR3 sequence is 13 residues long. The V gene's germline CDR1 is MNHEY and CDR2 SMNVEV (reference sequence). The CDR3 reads CASSLSDTGELFF. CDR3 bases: TGTGCCAGCAGTTTATCGGACACCGGGGAGCTGTTTTTT.

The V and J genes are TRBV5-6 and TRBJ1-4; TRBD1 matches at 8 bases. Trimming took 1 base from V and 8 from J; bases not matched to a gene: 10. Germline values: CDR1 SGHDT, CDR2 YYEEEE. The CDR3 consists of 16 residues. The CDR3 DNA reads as TGTGCCAGCAGCTTGACGACTAGGACAGGGCGCGAAAAACTGTTTTTT. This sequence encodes CASSLTTRTGREKLFF.

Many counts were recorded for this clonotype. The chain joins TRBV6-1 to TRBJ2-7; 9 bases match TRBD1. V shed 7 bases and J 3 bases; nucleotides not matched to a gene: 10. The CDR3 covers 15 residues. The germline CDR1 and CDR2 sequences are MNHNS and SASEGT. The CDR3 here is CASTERTGVLYEQYF. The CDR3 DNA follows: TGTGCCAGCACGGAAAGGACAGGGGTCCTCTACGAGCAGTACTTC.

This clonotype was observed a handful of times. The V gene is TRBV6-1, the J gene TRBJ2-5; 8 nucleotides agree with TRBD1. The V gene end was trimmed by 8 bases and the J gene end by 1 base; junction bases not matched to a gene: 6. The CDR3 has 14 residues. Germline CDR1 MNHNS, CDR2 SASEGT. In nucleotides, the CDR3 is TGTGCCAGCGGCCTACAGGGGGGCCAAGAGACCCAGTACTTC. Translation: CASGLQGGQETQYF.

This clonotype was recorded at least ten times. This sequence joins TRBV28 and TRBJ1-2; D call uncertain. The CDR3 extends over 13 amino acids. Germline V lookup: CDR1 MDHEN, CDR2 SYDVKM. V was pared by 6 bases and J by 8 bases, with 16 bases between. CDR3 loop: CASRTSNSWGYTF. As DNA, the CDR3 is TGTGCCAGCAGGACGTCGAACTCTTGGGGCTACACCTTC.

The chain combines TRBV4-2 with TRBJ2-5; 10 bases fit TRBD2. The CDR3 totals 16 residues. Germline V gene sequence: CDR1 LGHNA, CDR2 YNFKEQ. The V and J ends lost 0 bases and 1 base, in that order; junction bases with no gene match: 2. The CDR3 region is CASSQERTSGQETQYF. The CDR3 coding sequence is TGTGCCAGCAGCCAAGAGAGGACTAGCGGCCAAGAGACCCAGTACTTC.